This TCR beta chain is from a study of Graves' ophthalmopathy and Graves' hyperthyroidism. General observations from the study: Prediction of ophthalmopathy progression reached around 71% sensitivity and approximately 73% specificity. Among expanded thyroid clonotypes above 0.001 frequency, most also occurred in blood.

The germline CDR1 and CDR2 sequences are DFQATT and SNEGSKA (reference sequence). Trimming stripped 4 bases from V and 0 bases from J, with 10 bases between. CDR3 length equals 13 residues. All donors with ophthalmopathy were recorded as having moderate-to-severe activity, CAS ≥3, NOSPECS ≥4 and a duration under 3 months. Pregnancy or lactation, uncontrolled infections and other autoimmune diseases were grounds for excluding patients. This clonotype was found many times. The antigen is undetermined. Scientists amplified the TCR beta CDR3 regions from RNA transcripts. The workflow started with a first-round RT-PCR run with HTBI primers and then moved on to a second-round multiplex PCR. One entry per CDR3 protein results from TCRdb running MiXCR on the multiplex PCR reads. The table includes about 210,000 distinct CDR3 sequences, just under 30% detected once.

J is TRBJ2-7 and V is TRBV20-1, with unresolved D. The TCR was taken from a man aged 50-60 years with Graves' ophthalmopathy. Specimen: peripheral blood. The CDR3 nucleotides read TGCAGTGCTACCCCTCAAGACTCCTACGAGCAGTACTTC. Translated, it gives CSATPQDSYEQYF.